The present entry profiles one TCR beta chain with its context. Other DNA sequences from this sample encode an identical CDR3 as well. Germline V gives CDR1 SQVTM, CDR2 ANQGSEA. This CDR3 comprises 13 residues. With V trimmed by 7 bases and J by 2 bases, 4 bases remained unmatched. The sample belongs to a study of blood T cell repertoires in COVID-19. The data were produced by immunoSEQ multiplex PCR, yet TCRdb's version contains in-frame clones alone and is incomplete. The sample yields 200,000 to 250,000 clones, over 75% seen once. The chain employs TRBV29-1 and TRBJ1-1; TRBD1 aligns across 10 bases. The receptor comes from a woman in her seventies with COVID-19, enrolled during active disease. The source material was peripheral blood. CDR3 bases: TGCAGCGCCGGGACAGGGGTTAACACTGAAGCTTTCTTT. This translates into CSAGTGVNTEAFF. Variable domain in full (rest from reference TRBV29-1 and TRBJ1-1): SAVISQKPSRDICQRGTSLTIQCQVDSQVTMMFWYRQQPGQSLTLIATANQGSEATYESGFVIDKFPISRPNLTFSTLTVSNMSPEDSSIYLCSAGTGVNTEAFFGQGTRLTVV.